These 5 T cell receptor beta chains were sequenced from one sample in a study of cytomegalovirus exposure and HLA in healthy donors. PCR involved 60 Vbeta and 13 Jbeta primers. Assay used: immunoSEQ multiplex PCR; TCRdb lists only in-frame clones, some missing. Of approximately 120,000 clones listed, around 78% were seen once; the top ten hold around 4%. Material: PBMCs. The origin of the receptors is a man aged 35 to 55 in good health and CMV-seronegative.

The rearrangement links TRBV19 to TRBJ1-4; D unclear. Trimming cost V 3 bases and J 8 bases, with 16 bases left between them. This CDR3 spans 15 amino acids. Germline values: CDR1 LNHDA, CDR2 SQIVND (reference sequence). The DNA of the CDR3 is TGTGCCAGTAGTATGCTCATTACGCGATTCGAAAAACTGTTTTTT. This gives the protein CASSMLITRFEKLFF. Complete variable domain (other parts from reference TRBV19 and TRBJ1-4): DGGITQSPKYLFRKEGQNVTLSCEQNLNHDAMYWYRQDPGQGLRLIYYSQIVNDFQKGDIAEGYSVSREKKESFPLTVTSAQKNPTAFYLCASSMLITRFEKLFFGSGTQLSVL.

The rearrangement uses TRBV2 and TRBJ1-5, with unresolved D. The CDR3 consists of 16 residues. V dropped 3 bases and J dropped 6 bases, with 18 bases sitting between them. Germline-derived CDR1 and CDR2 are SNHLY and FYNNEI. Here the CDR3 reads CASSDRRQMGGQPQHF. DNA of the CDR3: TGTGCCAGCAGTGATCGTCGGCAGATGGGAGGTCAGCCCCAGCATTTT.

The chain recombines TRBV6-6 with TRBJ2-5; a possible D gene is TRBD1 (5 bases). CDR1 and CDR2 (germline): MNHNY, SVGAGI (reference sequence). Trimming removed 6 bases at V and 0 bases at J, with 11 bases between. The CDR3 length is 14 residues. In DNA form, the CDR3 reads TGTGCCAGCAGCCGACAGTTGTACCAAGAGACCCAGTACTTC. Translation gives CASSRQLYQETQYF.

Concerning this clone: One junction end disagrees with the germline gene, perhaps due to a read error. The chain combines TRBV5-1 with TRBJ1-2; possibly TRBD1 for D (5 bases). CDR1 is SGHRS, CDR2 YFSETQ, per germline. The CDR3 is made up of 15 amino acids. The CDR3 sequence: CASSLATGYSYVYTF. The CDR3 nucleotides read TGCGCCAGCAGCTTGGCTACAGGATATAGCTATGTCTACACCTTC.

The chain combines TRBV2 with TRBJ1-1; 8 positions agree with TRBD1. The germline V gene encodes CDR1 SNHLY and CDR2 FYNNEI. The CDR3 consists of 14 residues. The J segment lost 4 bases and the V segment lost 5 bases, leaving 6 bases of the junction unmatched. Here the CDR3 reads CASSLDREGTEAFF. The CDR3 DNA sequence: TGTGCCAGCAGTCTGGACAGGGAGGGCACTGAAGCTTTCTTT.